The clone carrying this T cell receptor (beta chain) turned up a few times. Clones were read by immunoSEQ multiplex PCR, and TCRdb kept only the in-frame ones, dropping some. Of about 45,000 clones listed, 83% are singletons. This sample was included in a study of blood T cell repertoires in COVID-19. Study-level background: Sites in the United States, Italy and Spain provided acute and convalescent COVID-19 samples. Sample material is recorded as cDNA or gDNA derived from T cells, B-cell-depleted T cells, or PBMCs.

In germline, CDR1 is SQVTM, CDR2 ANQGSEA. There are 14 residues in the CDR3. J gave up 5 bases and V 0 bases, and 7 bases lay outside the gene matches. Specimen: peripheral blood. This rearrangement joins TRBV29-1 to TRBJ2-7; 7 nucleotides align to TRBD1. The TCR was taken from an elderly man in a cohort sampled during active COVID-19. CDR3 loop: CSVEDRAGGNEQYF. In DNA form, the CDR3 reads TGCAGCGTTGAAGACAGGGCAGGGGGAAACGAGCAGTACTTC.